The source of this T cell receptor beta chain is a study of T cells in Graves' hyperthyroidism and ophthalmopathy. Stable disease denoted Graves' hyperthyroidism without ophthalmopathy progression within 18 months. Newly diagnosed patients aged 18 to 65 had hyperthyroidism of under 2 months' duration. Reasons for excluding patients were uncontrolled infection, other autoimmune disease, pregnancy or lactation. The TCR beta CDR3 regions underwent amplification using RNA transcripts as the source. HTBI primers were used for first-round RT-PCR of the TCR CDR3. MiXCR was run by TCRdb on the multiplex PCR reads, yielding one entry per CDR3 protein. The data show about 400,000 distinct CDR3 sequences, about 15% seen once. Germline V gives CDR1 SGDLS, CDR2 YYNGEE. This CDR3 is 14 amino acids long. The V gene end was trimmed by 0 bases and the J gene end by 3 bases; junction bases not matched to a gene: 1. There are many counts of this clonotype.

The sequenced sample consisted of blood. This clonotype originated in a woman aged 25 to 45 with Graves' hyperthyroidism. The gene calls are TRBV9 and TRBJ1-2, with TRBD1 matching 8 bases. CDR3 sequence reads: CASSVGQGYYGYTF. The CDR3, as DNA: TGTGCCAGCAGCGTAGGACAGGGGTACTATGGCTACACCTTC.